Each of the 8 T cell receptor beta chains below was sequenced from the same sample in a study of shared clonotypes between healthy human individuals. Terminally differentiated effector memory CD45RA+ cells were excluded by CCR7 positive selection of CD45RO-negative cells. The table came from immunoSEQ multiplex PCR; TCRdb's copy has only in-frame clones and leaves some out. The sample records about 2.2 million clones, 90% to 95% being singletons. The sequenced material came from naive CD8+ T cells from PBMCs. The source of these receptors is a man in his late teens or twenties in good health. Some clones in this sample may be carry-over from other donors' samples.

The V gene is TRBV6-6, the J gene TRBJ1-1; D is possibly TRBD1 (5 bases). V was pared by 6 bases and J by 3 bases, with 14 bases between. CDR3 length: 14 amino acids. Germline loops: CDR1 MNHNY, CDR2 SVGAGI (reference sequence). The CDR3 protein is CASSRLAGYTEAFF. DNA of the CDR3: TGTGCCAGCAGCCGTTTGGCAGGGTACACTGAAGCTTTCTTT.

This rearrangement joins TRBV4-1 to TRBJ2-7; D could derive from TRBD1 or TRBD2 (5 bases each). Germline CDR1 reads MGHRA; CDR2 reads YSYEKL. This CDR3 region has 13 residues. V lost 0 bases to trimming and J lost 6 bases, with 9 bases between them. The CDR3 nucleotides are TGCGCCAGCAGCCAAGATGGGGGTCGCGAGCAGTACTTC. As protein: CASSQDGGREQYF.

V gene TRBV7-9 combines with J gene TRBJ2-7; 8 nucleotides line up with TRBD2. The junction had 7 bases not matched to a gene; V was cut back by 4 bases and J by 5 bases. The CDR3 sequence is 14 residues long. Germline V gene sequence: CDR1 SEHNR, CDR2 FQNEAQ (reference sequence). The CDR3 DNA is TGTGCCAGCAGCTCCCAGGGACTAGTCCACGAGCAGTACTTC. Its translation is CASSSQGLVHEQYF.

The J gene is TRBJ2-2, the V gene TRBV6-6, with D possibly being TRBD1 (5 bases). The CDR3 totals 15 residues. V was shortened by 7 bases and J by 6 bases, with 18 bases between the two germline ends. The V gene's germline CDR1 is MNHNY and CDR2 SVGAGI (reference sequence). In DNA, the CDR3 is TGTGCCAGCAACCCCAGGGAAGCATATTCCGGGGAGCTGTTTTTT. Protein product: CASNPREAYSGELFF.

The chain is built from TRBV2 and TRBJ1-4, with D perhaps TRBD1 (5 bases). CDR1 is SNHLY and CDR2 is FYNNEI in the germline V gene. The CDR3 is 14 residues long. Trimming pared 3 bases from V and 5 bases from J, leaving 10 bases between. The CDR3, as DNA: TGTGCCAGCAGTGACAGGGAGGAGAATGAAAAACTGTTTTTT. Its protein is CASSDREENEKLFF.

In DNA, the CDR3 is TGCGCCAGCAGTGAGAGAGGGCAGAACTATGGCTACACCTTC. This gives the protein CASSERGQNYGYTF. The rearrangement uses TRBV10-2 and TRBJ1-2; D gene ambiguous. The CDR3 sequence is 14 residues long. Trimming left V 2 bases short and J 2 bases short, with 9 bases between. The germline gives CDR1 WSHSY, CDR2 SAAADI.

The rearrangement uses TRBV9 and TRBJ2-1; tentative D call: TRBD1 (5 bases). The CDR3 totals 14 residues. CDR1 and CDR2 from the germline V gene are SGDLS and YYNGEE. Deletions cut 4 bases from V and 9 bases from J, with 17 bases between. CDR3 residues: CASSLFDQGGEQFF. The CDR3 DNA reads as TGTGCCAGCAGCCTTTTCGATCAGGGTGGTGAGCAGTTCTTC.

The chain combines TRBV27 with TRBJ1-5; the D gene is possibly TRBD1 (6 bases). The CDR3 loop spans 17 amino acids. Germline values: CDR1 MNHEY, CDR2 SMNVEV (reference sequence). The ends were cut back, 3 bases at V and 2 bases at J, with 17 bases in the middle. The CDR3 DNA follows: TGTGCCAGCAGTTTTTTACAGGGCCTAGTGGGCAATCAGCCCCAGCATTTT. Its translation: CASSFLQGLVGNQPQHF.